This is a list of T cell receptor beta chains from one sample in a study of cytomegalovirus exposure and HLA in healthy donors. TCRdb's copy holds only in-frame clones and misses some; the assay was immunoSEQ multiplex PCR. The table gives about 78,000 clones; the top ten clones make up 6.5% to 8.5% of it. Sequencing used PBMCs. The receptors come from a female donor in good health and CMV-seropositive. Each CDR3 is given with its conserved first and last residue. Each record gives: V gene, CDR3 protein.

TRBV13	CASSSGLAGATYEQYF
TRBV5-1	CASSPPGRDGNEQFF
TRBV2	CASIAGGPLSSYEQYF
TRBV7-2	CASTLEGQGAYEQYF
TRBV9	CASSVLEGVVTQYF
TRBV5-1	CASSLRAQGTNTEAFF
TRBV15	CATSRRLGGSGANVLTF
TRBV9	CASSERTSGGMNEQFF
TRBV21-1	CASSKGWGVTEAFF
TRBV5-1	CASSKTSGYNEQFF
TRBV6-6	CASSETGTYEQYF
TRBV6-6	CASSKTGLMVYEQYF
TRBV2	CASSAQVNTEAFF
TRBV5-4	CASSLPPSGPPTDTQYF
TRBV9	CASSVEGTFSYNEQFF
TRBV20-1	CRLGGREKLFF
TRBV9	CASSVSGTGQAFF
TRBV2	CASSVRLNEQYF
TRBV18	CASSPFWGETTDTQYF
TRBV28	CASSPPWGQGGQPQHF
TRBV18	CASSRGDGLQETQYF
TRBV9	CASSTGTEYNSPLHF
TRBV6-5	CASSYWGDGEQYF
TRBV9	CASSVSSDSRYGYTF
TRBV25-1	CASSEFKQGARDTQYF
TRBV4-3	CASSQDLGGGPDTGELFF
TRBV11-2	CASLRWTGAFNQPQHF